This TCR beta chain was obtained from a study of a mutant IDH1 vaccine in newly diagnosed glioma (dated by TCRdb to the early 2020s). Notes on the research overall: Across visits V03 through V10, patients got a total of eight vaccinations, given in weeks 1, 3, 5, 7, 11, 15, 19 and 23. Before enrollment, most patients had been given radiochemotherapy with temozolomide as standard therapy, while the rest had received either radiotherapy alone or temozolomide alone. Longitudinal TCRB deep sequencing was done for about two dozen treated patients, wherever samples were available for exploratory analyses. Vaccination began 4-6 weeks after radiotherapy alone, or alongside temozolomide cycles in the chemotherapy-containing groups. Six visits were used for peripheral blood collection: V03 (baseline), V05, V07, V10, V12 and V13. Of the approximately 34 patients who were treated, approximately 60% were male and approximately 40% were female, and the mean age was around 43 years.

From the germline V gene, CDR1 is MNHEY and CDR2 is SVGAGI. Its CDR3 holds 14 amino acids, cysteine through phenylalanine. Only the CDR3 portion is preserved as DNA: 42 bases, with reading frame beginning at the first base. V has 4 bases trimmed and J has 2 bases trimmed; junction bases matching no gene number 1. Read against the paper, the sample's time point label means: week 5, during vaccination. Each vaccine dose was 300 ug of a 20-mer mutant IDH1 peptide in Montanide, given subcutaneously with topical imiquimod. The donors had newly diagnosed IDH1-mutant astrocytomas of WHO grade 3 or 4 that showed loss of nuclear ATRX. The samples were drawn from NOA16, a multicentre, single-arm, open-label phase I trial in Germany that tested a mutant IDH1 peptide vaccine in humans for the first time. Genomic DNA for TCRB sequencing was extracted from EDTA blood using the DNeasy Blood and Tissue Kit. Findings and caveats that apply to the study as a whole: The authors stated that sample limitations prevented analyses of patient blood samples from being reproduced. Changes in the top peripheral T cell clonotypes picked up by TCRB sequencing did not appear to be linked to pseudoprogression. Availability determined which PBMC samples were chosen for TCRB deep sequencing. Vaccine-induced immune responses across multiple MHC alleles were detected in over 85% of patients.

To prepare the library, the immunoSEQ multiplex PCR assay was applied. The hsTCRB Kit was used according to the manufacturer's protocol to amplify rearranged TCR beta chain sequences. TCRB libraries were sequenced on an Illumina MiSeq. Per the source publication's procedure: The proprietary platform of the kit vendor was used for demultiplexing, trimming and gene mapping. TCRdb re-hosts the immuneACCESS table, in-frame sequences only. Its copies lack some clones; in the studies checked, an unresolved V gene accounts for under half of them, and the cause for the rest is not known. V and J calls and clone size are given by that table; D and trimming were obtained from the DNA. This sample has over 35,000 clones in its table, and approximately 90% of those were observed once. The biggest ten clones account for over 2.5% of the sample. This clone is a singleton in its sample. Its specific antigen is unknown. No quality values exist for individual bases; no much larger clone is one base distant.

The sequences come from PBMCs, collected from a glioma patient whose treatment included an IDH1 peptide vaccine. This chain joins TRBV6-5 to TRBJ1-5, with 8 central nucleotides matching TRBD1. The TCR was taken from a man between 50 and 59 years old with glioma. The CDR3 reads as follows: CASSSDRGNQPQHF. The nucleotide sequence is TGTGCCAGCAGTTCGGACAGGGGCAATCAGCCCCAGCATTTT.